The entry that follows covers one T cell receptor (beta chain) sequence. The target antigen is unknown. 5'RACE primed at constant segments yielded TCR alpha and TCR beta cDNA libraries bearing sample barcodes and UMIs. TCRdb called the 5' RACE reads again in MiXCR, with one record for every CDR3 protein. The data hold about 610,000 distinct CDR3 sequences, with about 18% observed a single time. The CDR3 has 12 amino acids. V was pared by 6 bases and J by 4 bases, with 8 bases between. The germline gives CDR1 MNHEY, CDR2 SMNVEV (reference sequence). This entry is derived from a study of T-cell memory formation after mild COVID-19. The study, taken as a whole, reports: Clones that contracted from day 15 to 85 had balanced CD4/CD8; later expanders were CD4+ biased.

The specimen sequenced was PBMCs or a T cell subset sorted from them (not recorded which). This TCR was recovered from an adult woman who had mild COVID-19 (a few samples of this study predate the infection). Cell type and time point are not known. V and J are TRBV27 and TRBJ2-3, with no clear D. Here the CDR3 DNA reads TGTGCCAGCAGCAGATTCGCAGATACGCAGTATTTT. Translation: CASSRFADTQYF.